This T cell receptor beta chain was profiled in a study of T cell responses to AZD1222 COVID-19 vaccine. The table came from immunoSEQ multiplex PCR; TCRdb's copy has only in-frame clones and leaves some out. This repertoire shows roughly 100,000 clones, almost 90% found once; its top ten account for less than 6%. Study results and limitations: Repertoire sampling was restricted to post-peak T cell response timepoints. Baseline seropositivity occurred in only six or seven AZD1222 recipients.

About this clone itself: Its matching antigen is unknown.

CDR1 is SGDLS, CDR2 YYNGEE, per germline. The CDR3 totals 14 residues. Trimming removed 1 base at V and 3 bases at J, with 9 bases between. Sequences were derived from peripheral blood, sampled on day 0 of AZD1222 vaccination. The source of this sequence is an adult in good health. This rearrangement joins TRBV9 to TRBJ2-3; D ambiguous. DNA for the CDR3: TGTGCCAGCAGCGTAACCTCTAGAACAGATACGCAGTATTTT. This translates into CASSVTSRTDTQYF.